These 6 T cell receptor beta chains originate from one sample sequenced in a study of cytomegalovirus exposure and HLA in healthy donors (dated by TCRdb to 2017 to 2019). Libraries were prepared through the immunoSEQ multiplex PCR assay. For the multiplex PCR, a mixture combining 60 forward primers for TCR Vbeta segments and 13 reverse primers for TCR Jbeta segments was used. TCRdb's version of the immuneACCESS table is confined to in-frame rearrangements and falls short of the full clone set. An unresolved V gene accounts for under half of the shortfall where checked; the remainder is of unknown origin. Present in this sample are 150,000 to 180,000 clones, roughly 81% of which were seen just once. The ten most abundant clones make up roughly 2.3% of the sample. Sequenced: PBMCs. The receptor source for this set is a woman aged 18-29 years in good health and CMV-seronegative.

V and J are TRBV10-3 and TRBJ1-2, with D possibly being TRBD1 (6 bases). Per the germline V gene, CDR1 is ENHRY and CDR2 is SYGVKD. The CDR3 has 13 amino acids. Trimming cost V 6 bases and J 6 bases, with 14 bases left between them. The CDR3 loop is CAIRPDRDNGYTF. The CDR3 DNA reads TGTGCCATCAGGCCGGACAGAGACAATGGCTACACCTTC.

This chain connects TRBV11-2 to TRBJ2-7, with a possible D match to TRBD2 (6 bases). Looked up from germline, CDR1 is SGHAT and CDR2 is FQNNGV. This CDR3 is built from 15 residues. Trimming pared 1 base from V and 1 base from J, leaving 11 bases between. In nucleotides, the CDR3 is TGTGCCAGCAGCTTAGGTGGGACTTTGTCCTACGAGCAGTACTTC. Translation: CASSLGGTLSYEQYF.

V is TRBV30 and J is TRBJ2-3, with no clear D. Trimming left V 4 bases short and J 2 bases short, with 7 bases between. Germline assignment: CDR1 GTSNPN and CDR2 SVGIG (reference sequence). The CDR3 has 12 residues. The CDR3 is CAWTTNTDTQYF. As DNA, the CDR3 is TGTGCCTGGACTACCAACACAGATACGCAGTATTTT.

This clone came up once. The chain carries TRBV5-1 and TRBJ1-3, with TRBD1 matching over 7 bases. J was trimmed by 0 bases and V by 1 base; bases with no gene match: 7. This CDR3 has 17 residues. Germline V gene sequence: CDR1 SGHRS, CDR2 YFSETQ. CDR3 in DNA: TGCGCCAGCAGCTTGAGGACAGGACCACGCTCTGGAAACACCATATATTTT. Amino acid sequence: CASSLRTGPRSGNTIYF. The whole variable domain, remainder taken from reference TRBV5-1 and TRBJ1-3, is KAGVTQTPRYLIKTRGQQVTLSCSPISGHRSVSWYQQTPGQGLQFLFEYFSETQRNKGNFPGRFSGRQFSNSRSEMNVSTLELGDSALYLCASSLRTGPRSGNTIYFGEGSWLTVV.

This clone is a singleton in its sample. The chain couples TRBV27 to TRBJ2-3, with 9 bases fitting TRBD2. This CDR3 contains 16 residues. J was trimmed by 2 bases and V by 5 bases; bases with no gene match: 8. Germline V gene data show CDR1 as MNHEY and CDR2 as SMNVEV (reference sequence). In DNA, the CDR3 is TGTGCCAGCAGTCCCGCTAGCGGGGACTTCACAGATACGCAGTATTTT. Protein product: CASSPASGDFTDTQYF.

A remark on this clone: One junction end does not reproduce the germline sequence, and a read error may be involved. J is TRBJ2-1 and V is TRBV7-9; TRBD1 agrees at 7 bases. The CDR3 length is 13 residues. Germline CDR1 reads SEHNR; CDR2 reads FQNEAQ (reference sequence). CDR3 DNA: TGTTCCAGCAGCCAGAATACAGGGGATGAGCAGTTCTTC. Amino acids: CSSSQNTGDEQFF.